This TCR beta chain emerged from a study of metastatic and nonmetastatic thyroid tumors. Study in general: A comparison of repertoires was made across blood and tumor or nodule tissue from malignant and benign thyroid patients. General study results and limits: Reported TCR beta diversity, measured in blood and tumor, was significantly higher for malignant thyroid tumors than for benign nodules.

The CDR3 is 16 amino acids. Trimming pared 3 bases from V and 5 bases from J, leaving 21 bases between. The germline gives CDR1 SGDLS, CDR2 YYNGEE. This clone was seen many times. Its target is not known. Thyroid surgery took place with no prior treatment in any patient. Authors' analysis steps: The distant-metastasis classifier for papillary thyroid cancer was built from CDR3 differences across clinicopathological groups. TCRdb reanalyzed the PCR reads via MiXCR. TCRdb assigned the V and J calls; the authors' analysis was not used. The sample records about 40,000 clones, around 16% being singletons. This receptor was taken from a female donor with papillary thyroid cancer or a benign thyroid nodule (not recorded which). Some clones in this sample may be carry-over from other donors' samples. The V gene is TRBV9, the J gene TRBJ2-7; D might be TRBD2 (6 bases). Sequencing was performed on blood. The CDR3 DNA is TGTGCCAGCAGCGCTCCTAACGGCGGGGAAAACCACGAGCAGTACTTC. It codes for CASSAPNGGENHEQYF.